This T cell receptor beta chain was observed in a study of OX40 agonist ivuxolimab in advanced cancers. Measured with immunoSEQ multiplex PCR; TCRdb has only the in-frame clones, and not every one. The sample holds 63,000 or so clones; around 93% are singletons and the top ten take roughly 4%. V gave up 4 bases and J gave up 5 bases; unmatched junction bases: 11. The CDR3 spans 15 residues. In germline, CDR1 is SGHRS, CDR2 YFSETQ. This sample comprised CD4+ or CD8+ T cells sorted from blood, obtained in a trial of the OX40 agonist ivuxolimab. The source is an adult with an advanced solid tumor such as melanoma, head and neck, liver or kidney cancer. The J gene is TRBJ2-5, the V gene TRBV5-1, with 7 bases lining up with TRBD2. The CDR3 region has the DNA TGCGCCAGCAGCGATAGTAGGACTAGTTGGGAGACCCAGTACTTC. Translation gives CASSDSRTSWETQYF.